This TCR beta chain was obtained from a study of shared clonotypes between healthy human individuals. Repertoires were generated with immunoSEQ multiplex PCR, while TCRdb's copy carries only in-frame clones and drops some. The sample carries over 2 million clones, 85% to 95% recorded once. This CDR3 has 15 amino acids. Germline lookup yields CDR1 SGHTA and CDR2 FQGNSA. Trimming left V 7 bases short and J 0 bases short, with 10 bases between. The receptor comes from a man aged 18-30 years in good health. The V and J genes are TRBV7-2 and TRBJ2-6, with D hard to call. Sequenced material: naive CD4+ T cells sorted from blood. The subset denotes: CD45RA+ positively selected. The CDR3 here is CASTIFPSGANVLTF. The CDR3, as DNA: TGTGCCAGCACCATATTCCCCTCTGGGGCCAACGTCCTGACTTTC.